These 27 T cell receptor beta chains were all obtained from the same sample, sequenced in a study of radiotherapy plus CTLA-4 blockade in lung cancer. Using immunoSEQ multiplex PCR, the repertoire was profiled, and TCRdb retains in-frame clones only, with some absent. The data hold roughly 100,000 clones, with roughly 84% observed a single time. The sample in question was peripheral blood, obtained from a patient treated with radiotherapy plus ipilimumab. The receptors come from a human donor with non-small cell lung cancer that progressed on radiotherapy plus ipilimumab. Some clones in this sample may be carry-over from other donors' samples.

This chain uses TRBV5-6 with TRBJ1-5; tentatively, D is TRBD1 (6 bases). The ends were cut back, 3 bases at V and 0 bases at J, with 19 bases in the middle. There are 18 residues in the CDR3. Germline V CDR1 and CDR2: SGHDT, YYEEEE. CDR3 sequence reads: CASSSTGAAPYSNQPQHF. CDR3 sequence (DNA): TGTGCCAGCAGCTCCACGGGGGCCGCCCCGTATAGCAATCAGCCCCAGCATTTT.

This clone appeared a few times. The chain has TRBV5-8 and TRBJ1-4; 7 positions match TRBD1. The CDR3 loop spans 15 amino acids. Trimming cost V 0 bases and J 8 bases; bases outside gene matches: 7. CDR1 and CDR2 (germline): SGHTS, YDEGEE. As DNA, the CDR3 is TGTGCCAGCAGCTTGGCCAGAGGGGGCAGGGAAAAACTGTTTTTT. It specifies CASSLARGGREKLFF.

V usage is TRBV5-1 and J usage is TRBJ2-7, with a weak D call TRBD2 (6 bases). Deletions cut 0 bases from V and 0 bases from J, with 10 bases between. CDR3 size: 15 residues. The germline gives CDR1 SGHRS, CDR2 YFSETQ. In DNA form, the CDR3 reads TGCGCCAGCAGCTTGGGCCTAGCGAGCTCCTACGAGCAGTACTTC. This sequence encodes CASSLGLASSYEQYF. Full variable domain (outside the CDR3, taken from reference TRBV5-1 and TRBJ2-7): KAGVTQTPRYLIKTRGQQVTLSCSPISGHRSVSWYQQTPGQGLQFLFEYFSETQRNKGNFPGRFSGRQFSNSRSEMNVSTLELGDSALYLCASSLGLASSYEQYFGPGTRLTVT.

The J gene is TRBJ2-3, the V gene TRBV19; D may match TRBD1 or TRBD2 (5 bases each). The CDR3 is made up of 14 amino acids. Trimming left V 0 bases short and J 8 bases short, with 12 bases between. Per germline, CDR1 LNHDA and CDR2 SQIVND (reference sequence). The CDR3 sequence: CASSIDRGLGTQYF. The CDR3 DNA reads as TGTGCCAGTAGTATAGATCGGGGCCTCGGTACGCAGTATTTT.

The CDR3 is CASSQGTAFYGYTF. Here the CDR3 DNA reads TGTGCCAGCAGCCAAGGGACAGCCTTCTATGGCTACACCTTC. V gene TRBV7-2 combines with J gene TRBJ1-2; 7 nucleotides agree with TRBD1. Germline V gene lookup returns CDR1 SGHTA and CDR2 FQGNSA. The V segment lost 5 bases and the J segment 4 bases; nucleotides outside the gene matches: 7. The CDR3 length is 14 residues.

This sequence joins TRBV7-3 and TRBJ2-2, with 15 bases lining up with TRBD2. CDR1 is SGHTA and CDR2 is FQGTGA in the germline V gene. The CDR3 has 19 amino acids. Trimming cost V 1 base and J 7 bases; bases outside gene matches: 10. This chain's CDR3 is CASSLSAPGLAGGGGELFF. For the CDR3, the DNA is TGTGCCAGCAGCTTAAGTGCCCCCGGACTAGCGGGGGGGGGCGGGGAGCTGTTTTTT. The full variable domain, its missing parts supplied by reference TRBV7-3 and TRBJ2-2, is GAGVSQTPSNKVTEKGKYVELRCDPISGHTALYWYRQSLGQGPEFLIYFQGTGAADDSGLPNDRFFAVRPEGSVSTLKIQRTERGDSAVYLCASSLSAPGLAGGGGELFFGEGSRLTVL.

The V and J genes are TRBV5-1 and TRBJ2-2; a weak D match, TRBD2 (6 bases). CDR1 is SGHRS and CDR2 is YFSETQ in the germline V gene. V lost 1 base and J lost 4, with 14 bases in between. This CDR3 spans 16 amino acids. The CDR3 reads CASSLIAGLVTGELFF. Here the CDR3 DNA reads TGCGCCAGCAGCTTGATTGCGGGGCTAGTCACCGGGGAGCTGTTTTTT.

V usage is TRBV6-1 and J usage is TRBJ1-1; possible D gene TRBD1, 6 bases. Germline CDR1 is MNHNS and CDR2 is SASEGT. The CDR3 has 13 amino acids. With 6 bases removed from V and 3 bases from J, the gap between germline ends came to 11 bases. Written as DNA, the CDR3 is TGTGCCAGCAGCAAACAGGGCGACACTGAAGCTTTCTTT. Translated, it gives CASSKQGDTEAFF.

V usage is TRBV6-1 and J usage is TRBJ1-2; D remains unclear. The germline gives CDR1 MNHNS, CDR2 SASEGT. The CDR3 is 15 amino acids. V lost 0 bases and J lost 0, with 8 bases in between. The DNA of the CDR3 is TGTGCCAGCAGTGAAGCCGGCAAAGCTAACTATGGCTACACCTTC. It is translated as CASSEAGKANYGYTF.

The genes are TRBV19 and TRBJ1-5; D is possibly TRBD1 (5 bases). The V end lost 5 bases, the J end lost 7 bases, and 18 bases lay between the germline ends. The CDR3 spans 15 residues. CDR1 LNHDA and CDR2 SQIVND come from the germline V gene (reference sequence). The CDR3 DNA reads TGTGCCAGTAGTGGGTGGCAGGGCATCACCCAGCCCCAGCATTTT. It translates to CASSGWQGITQPQHF. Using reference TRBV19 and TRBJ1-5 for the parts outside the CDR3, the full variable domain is DGGITQSPKYLFRKEGQNVTLSCEQNLNHDAMYWYRQDPGQGLRLIYYSQIVNDFQKGDIAEGYSVSREKKESFPLTVTSAQKNPTAFYLCASSGWQGITQPQHFGDGTRLSIL.

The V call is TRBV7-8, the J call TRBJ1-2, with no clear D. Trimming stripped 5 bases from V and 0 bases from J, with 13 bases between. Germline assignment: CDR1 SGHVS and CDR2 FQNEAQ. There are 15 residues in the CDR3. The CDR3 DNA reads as TGTGCCAGCAGCCCAACCCGAGGTTCTAACTATGGCTACACCTTC. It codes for CASSPTRGSNYGYTF. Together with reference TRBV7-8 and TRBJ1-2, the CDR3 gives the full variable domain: GAGVSQSPRYKVAKRGQDVALRCDPISGHVSLFWYQQALGQGPEFLTYFQNEAQLDKSGLPSDRFFAERPEGSVSTLKIQRTQQEDSAVYLCASSPTRGSNYGYTFGSGTRLTVV.

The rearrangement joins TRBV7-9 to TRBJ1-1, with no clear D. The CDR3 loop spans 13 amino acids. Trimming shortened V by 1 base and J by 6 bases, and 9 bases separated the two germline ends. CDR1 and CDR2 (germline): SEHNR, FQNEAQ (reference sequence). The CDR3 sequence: CASSLGVGSEAFF. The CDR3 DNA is TGTGCCAGCAGCTTAGGGGTTGGGTCTGAAGCTTTCTTT.

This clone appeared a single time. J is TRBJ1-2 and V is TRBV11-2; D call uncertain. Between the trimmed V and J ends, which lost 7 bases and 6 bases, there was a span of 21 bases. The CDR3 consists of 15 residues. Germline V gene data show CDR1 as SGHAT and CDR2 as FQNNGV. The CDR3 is CASTLRRILHDGYTF. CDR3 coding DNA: TGTGCCAGCACCCTGCGGAGAATACTTCATGATGGCTACACCTTC.

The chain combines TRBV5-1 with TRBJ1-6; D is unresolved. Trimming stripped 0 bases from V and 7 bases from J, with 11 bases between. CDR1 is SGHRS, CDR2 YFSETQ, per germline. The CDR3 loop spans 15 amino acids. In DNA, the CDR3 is TGCGCCAGCAGCTTGGCGGGCCGCCAGAATTCACCCCTCCACTTT. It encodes CASSLAGRQNSPLHF. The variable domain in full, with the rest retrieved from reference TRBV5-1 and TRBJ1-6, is KAGVTQTPRYLIKTRGQQVTLSCSPISGHRSVSWYQQTPGQGLQFLFEYFSETQRNKGNFPGRFSGRQFSNSRSEMNVSTLELGDSALYLCASSLAGRQNSPLHFGNGTRLTVT.

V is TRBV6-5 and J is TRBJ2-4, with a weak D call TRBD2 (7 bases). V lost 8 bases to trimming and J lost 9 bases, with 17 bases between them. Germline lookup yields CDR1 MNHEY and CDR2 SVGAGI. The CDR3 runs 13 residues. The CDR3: CASRKPGGGIQYF. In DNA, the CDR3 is TGTGCCAGCCGAAAACCGGGGGGCGGCATTCAGTACTTC.

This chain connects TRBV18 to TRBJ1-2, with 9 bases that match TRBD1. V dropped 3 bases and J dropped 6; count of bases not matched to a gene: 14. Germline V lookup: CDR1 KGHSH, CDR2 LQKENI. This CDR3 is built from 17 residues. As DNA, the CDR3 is TGTGCCAGCTCACCCTTTCGTGGGACAGGGTTTTTGGATGGCTACACCTTC. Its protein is CASSPFRGTGFLDGYTF.

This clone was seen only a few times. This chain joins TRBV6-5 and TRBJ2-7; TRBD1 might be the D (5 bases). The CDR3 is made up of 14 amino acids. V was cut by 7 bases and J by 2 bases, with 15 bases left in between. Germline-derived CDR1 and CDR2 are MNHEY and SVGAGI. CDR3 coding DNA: TGTGCCAGCAAGCCTGGGGCCGGTACCTACGAGCAGTACTTC. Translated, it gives CASKPGAGTYEQYF.

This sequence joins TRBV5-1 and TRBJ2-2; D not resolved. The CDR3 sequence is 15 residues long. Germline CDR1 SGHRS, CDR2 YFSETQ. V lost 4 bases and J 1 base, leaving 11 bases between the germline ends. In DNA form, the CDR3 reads TGCGCCAGCAGCCGAGACCGTGTGAACACCGGGGAGCTGTTTTTT. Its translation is CASSRDRVNTGELFF.

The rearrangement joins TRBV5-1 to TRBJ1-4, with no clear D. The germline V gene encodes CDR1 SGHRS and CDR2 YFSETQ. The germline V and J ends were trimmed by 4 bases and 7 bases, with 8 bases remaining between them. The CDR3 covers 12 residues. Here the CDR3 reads CASSPGGEKLFF. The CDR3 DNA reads TGCGCCAGCAGCCCAGGAGGTGAAAAACTGTTTTTT.

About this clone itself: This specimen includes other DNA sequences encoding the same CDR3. Here the CDR3 DNA reads TGTGCCAGCAGCAGAGACAGTCGCAATCAGCCCCAGCATTTT. This gives the protein CASSRDSRNQPQHF. The rearrangement joins TRBV7-9 to TRBJ1-5, with D possibly TRBD1 on 5 matching bases. CDR3 length: 14 amino acids. CDR1 and CDR2 from the germline V gene are SEHNR and FQNEAQ (reference sequence). V lost 5 bases and J lost 2, with 10 bases in between.

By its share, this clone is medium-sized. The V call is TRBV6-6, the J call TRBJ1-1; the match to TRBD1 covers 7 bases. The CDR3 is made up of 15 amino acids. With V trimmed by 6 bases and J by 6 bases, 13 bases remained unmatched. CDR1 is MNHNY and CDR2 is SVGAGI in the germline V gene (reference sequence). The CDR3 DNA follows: TGTGCCAGCAGGGACCCTGACAGGGTGGGAGCTGAAGCTTTCTTT. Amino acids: CASRDPDRVGAEAFF.

In nucleotides, the CDR3 is TGCAGCGTCCACACAGGCGGGGGCTACGAGCAGTACTTC. Its protein product is CSVHTGGGYEQYF. This chain joins TRBV29-1 and TRBJ2-7; TRBD2 matches at 7 bases. This CDR3 contains 13 residues. Germline CDR1 is SQVTM and CDR2 is ANQGSEA. J was trimmed by 3 bases and V by 6 bases; bases with no gene match: 8.

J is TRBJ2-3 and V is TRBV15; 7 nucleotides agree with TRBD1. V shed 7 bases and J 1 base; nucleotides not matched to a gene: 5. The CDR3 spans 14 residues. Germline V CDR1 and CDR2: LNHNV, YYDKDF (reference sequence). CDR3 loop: CATTWQGGTDTQYF. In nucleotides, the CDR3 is TGTGCCACCACCTGGCAGGGGGGCACAGATACGCAGTATTTT. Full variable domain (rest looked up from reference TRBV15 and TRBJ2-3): DAMVIQNPRYQVTQFGKPVTLSCSQTLNHNVMYWYQQKSSQAPKLLFHYYDKDFNNEADTPDNFQSRRPNTSFCFLDIRSPGLGDTAMYLCATTWQGGTDTQYFGPGTRLTVL.

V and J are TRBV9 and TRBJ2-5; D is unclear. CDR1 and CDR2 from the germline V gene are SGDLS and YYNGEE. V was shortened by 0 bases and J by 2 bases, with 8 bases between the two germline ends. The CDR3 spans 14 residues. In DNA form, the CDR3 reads TGTGCCAGCAGCGTAGGGGCCGCACAAGAGACCCAGTACTTC. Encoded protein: CASSVGAAQETQYF.

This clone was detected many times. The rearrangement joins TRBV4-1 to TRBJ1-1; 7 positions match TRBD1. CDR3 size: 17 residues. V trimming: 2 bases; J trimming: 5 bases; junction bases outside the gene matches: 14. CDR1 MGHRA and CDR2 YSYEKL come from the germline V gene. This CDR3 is CASSQPHLGQRRTEAFF. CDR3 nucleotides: TGCGCCAGCAGCCAACCGCATCTGGGACAGCGAAGGACTGAAGCTTTCTTT.

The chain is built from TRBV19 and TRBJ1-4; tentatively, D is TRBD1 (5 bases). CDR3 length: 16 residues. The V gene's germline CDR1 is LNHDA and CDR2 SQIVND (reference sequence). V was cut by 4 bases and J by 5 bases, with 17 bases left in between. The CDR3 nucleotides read TGTGCCAGTAGTACCCCCAGGAGGGGCGTCAATGAAAAACTGTTTTTT. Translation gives CASSTPRRGVNEKLFF.

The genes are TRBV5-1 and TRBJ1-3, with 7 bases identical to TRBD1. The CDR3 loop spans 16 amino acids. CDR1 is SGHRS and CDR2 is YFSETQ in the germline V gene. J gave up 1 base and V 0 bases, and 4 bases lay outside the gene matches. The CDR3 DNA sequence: TGCGCCAGCAGCTTGGGACAGGGAGCTTCTGGAAACACCATATATTTT. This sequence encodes CASSLGQGASGNTIYF.